This T cell receptor beta chain comes out of a study of shared clonotypes between healthy human individuals (dated by TCRdb to the early 2020s). About the full investigation: The cohort comprised two women and three men aged 18 to 49 years. For each donor, CD4 naive and CD4 memory were each run on three plates, CD8 naive on two plates, and CD8 memory on one plate. The study deeply sequenced blood TCR repertoires of five healthy adults to estimate repertoire size and the extent of clonotype sharing between individuals. Different laboratories and diverse techniques were used to prepare libraries and sequence TCR repertoires, to increase sequencing depth and limit assay-specific biases. Each donor's leukapheresis produced roughly between roughly 0.85 and 9.5 billion PBMCs.

The donors were healthy, HIV-negative adults with no recently reported acute infections or vaccinations. Every donor was a Caucasian adult residing in Nashville, Tennessee, USA. CD4+ T cells were enriched by magnetic negative selection; naive cells were then positively selected on CD45RA, and the negative fraction formed the memory subset. Blood was obtained by leukapheresis, after which PBMCs were separated by Ficoll-Histopaque density gradient centrifugation and cryopreserved in liquid nitrogen vapor phase. Analytical flow cytometry was used to check the purity and quantity of each magnetically sorted T cell population. Genomic DNA was isolated from every sorted fraction and measured by UV absorbance on a Nanodrop 2000c. TCR CDR3 regions were amplified from genomic DNA by multiplex PCR using the deep immunoSEQ assay. Extracted genomic DNA from each cell subset was spread evenly across all wells of several immunoSEQ 96-well plates, with each plate serving as a replicate. For sorted subsets, roughly 200 ng of genomic DNA, equivalent to some 30,000 T cell genomes, went into each replicate PCR. Purified libraries were quantified with a Qubit 3.0 fluorometer, sized on a Bioanalyzer 2100, and re-quantified with the KAPA Library Quantification kit. Each immunoSEQ 96-well plate was sequenced on its own single-read 150-cycle Illumina NextSeq 550 flow cell. In the authors' own workflow: Because the immunoSEQ output included only junctional sequences and no quality scores, the filtering could not be the same as the filtering used for full-length reads. To assign V/J genes and CDR3, sequences were annotated using PyIR, a Python wrapper for IgBLAST v1.9, with IMGT germline references. Reads were removed for weak V/J assignments (E-value above 1e-6), missing CDR3, stop codons, out-of-frame junctions, or ambiguous translated residues. V3J clonotypes were defined as sequences sharing the same inferred V gene, J gene, and CDR3 amino acid sequence. The percentage overlap between two repertoires was calculated by dividing the number of shared unique clonotypes by the size of the smaller repertoire. Repertoire richness was assessed with RTK rarefaction, the Chao1 estimator, and Recon v2.1 estimates of unobserved clonotypes. OLGA was used to compute generation probabilities for all TCRbeta clonotypes that the gDNA method yielded from a few donors. TCRdb stores this immuneACCESS table with in-frame sequences only. Part of the clones is absent; in the studies checked, under half of the shortfall reflects unresolved V genes, and no reason is known for the rest. V and J calls and clone size are those listed in that table; D and trimming were worked out from the DNA. The sample records millions of clones, 95% of which are singletons. Roughly 0.13% of the sample rests with the top ten.

Trimming costs V 3 bases and J 1 base, and their ends lie 14 bases apart. The CDR3 holds 15 amino acids from the cysteine to the phenylalanine. Only the CDR3 part of the read is kept: 45 bases, read in frame from the first base. The germline V gene gives CDR1 as SQVTM and CDR2 as ANQGSEA. What the study reported, not specific to this receptor: The small number of donors limited the genetic and exposure-history diversity represented. Pairwise subsampling led to the expectation that sequencing depth would affect the degree of clonotype sharing among donors. Even with the large sequencing depth, rarefaction of the sorted-subset datasets indicated that sequencing was incomplete. Compared with non-shared clonotypes, the clonotypes found in all four sorted-subset donors had higher generation probabilities. Naive subsets generally had larger estimated clonotype richness than memory subsets did. About 5% of naive CD4, roughly 3.6% of naive CD8, approximately 2% of memory CD4, and approximately 0.4% of memory CD8 clonotypes were shared across four donors. Sampling was restricted to blood, and TCR repertoires in tissue are likely to differ from TCR repertoires in blood.

As to this clone: Which antigen it targets is not known. No much larger clonotype is one base removed from it; base qualities were not supplied.

The chain employs TRBV29-1 and TRBJ2-3; no D gene is confidently identified. The TCR comes from a man aged 18 to 29 in good health. Material: naive CD4+ T cells sorted from blood. The cell subset or site label for this specimen denotes: CD45RA+ positively selected. The DNA is as follows: TGCAGCGTTGAGGGTGCGGCTGAGGGCACAGATACGCAGTATTTT. This gives the protein CSVEGAAEGTDTQYF.